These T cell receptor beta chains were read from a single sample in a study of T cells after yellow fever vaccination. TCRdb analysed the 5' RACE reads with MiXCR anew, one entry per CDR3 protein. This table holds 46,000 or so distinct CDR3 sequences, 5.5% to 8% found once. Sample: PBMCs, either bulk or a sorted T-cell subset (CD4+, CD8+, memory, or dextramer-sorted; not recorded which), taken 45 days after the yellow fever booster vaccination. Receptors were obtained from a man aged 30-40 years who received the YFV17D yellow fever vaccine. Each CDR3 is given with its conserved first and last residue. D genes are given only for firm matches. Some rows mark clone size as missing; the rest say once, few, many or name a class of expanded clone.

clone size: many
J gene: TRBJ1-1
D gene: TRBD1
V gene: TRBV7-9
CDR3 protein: CASSPEWRGQEAFF
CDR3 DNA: TGTGCCAGCAGCCCAGAGTGGCGGGGACAGGAAGCTTTCTTT

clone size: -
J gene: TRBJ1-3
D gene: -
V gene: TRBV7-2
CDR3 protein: CASSLRTEKNTIYF
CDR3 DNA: TGTGCCAGCAGCCTCCGGACAGAGAAAAACACCATATATTTT

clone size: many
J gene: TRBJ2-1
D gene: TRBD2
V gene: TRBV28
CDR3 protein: CASSRIYGRGGDEQFF
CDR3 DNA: TGTGCCAGCAGCCGTATCTACGGACGCGGGGGGGATGAGCAGTTCTTC

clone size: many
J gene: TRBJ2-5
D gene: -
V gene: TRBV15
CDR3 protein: CATSRDRTLETQYF
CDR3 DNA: TGTGCCACCAGCAGAGATCGAACTTTGGAGACCCAGTACTTC

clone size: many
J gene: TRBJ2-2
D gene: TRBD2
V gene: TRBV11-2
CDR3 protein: CASSSPPGAGGAYRELFF
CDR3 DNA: TGTGCCAGCAGCTCCCCCCCTGGAGCGGGAGGCGCTTACCGGGAGCTGTTTTTT

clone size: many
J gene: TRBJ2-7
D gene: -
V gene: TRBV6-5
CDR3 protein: CASKGSDTYEQYF
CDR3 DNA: TGTGCCAGCAAGGGATCCGATACCTACGAGCAGTACTTC

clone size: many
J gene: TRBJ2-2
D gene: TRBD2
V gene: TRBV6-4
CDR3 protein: CASSPRGLAGWSNTGELFF
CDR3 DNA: TGTGCCAGCAGCCCCCGGGGACTAGCGGGATGGTCTAACACCGGGGAGCTGTTTTTT

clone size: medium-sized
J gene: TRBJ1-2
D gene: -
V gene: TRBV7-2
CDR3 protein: CASSLDGSGYGYTF
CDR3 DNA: TGTGCCAGCAGCTTAGATGGTTCGGGATATGGCTACACCTTC

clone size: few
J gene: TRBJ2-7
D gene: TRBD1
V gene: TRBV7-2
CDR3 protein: CASMEHQDRVEQYF
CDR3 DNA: TGTGCCAGCATGGAGCATCAGGACAGGGTCGAGCAGTACTTC

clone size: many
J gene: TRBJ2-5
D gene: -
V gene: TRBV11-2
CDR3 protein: CASSSLGPQQGTQYF
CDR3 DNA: TGTGCCAGCAGCTCCCTGGGCCCCCAGCAAGGGACCCAGTACTTC

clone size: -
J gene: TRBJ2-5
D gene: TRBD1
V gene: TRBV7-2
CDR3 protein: CASSVGQSFGETQYF
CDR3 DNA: TGTGCCAGCAGCGTGGGACAGAGCTTCGGAGAGACCCAGTACTTC

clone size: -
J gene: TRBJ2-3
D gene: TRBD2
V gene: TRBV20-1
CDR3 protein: CSAITSGRTDTQYF
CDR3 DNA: TGCAGTGCTATTACTAGCGGGAGAACAGATACGCAGTATTTT

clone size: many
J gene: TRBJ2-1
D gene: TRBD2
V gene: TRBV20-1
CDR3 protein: CSASRPGLAGGEQFF
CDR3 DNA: TGCAGTGCTAGCCGACCGGGACTAGCGGGAGGTGAGCAGTTCTTC

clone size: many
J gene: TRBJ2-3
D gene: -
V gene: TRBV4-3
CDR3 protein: CASSQGGHPTDTQYF
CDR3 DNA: TGCGCCAGCAGCCAGGGTGGACACCCCACAGATACGCAGTATTTT

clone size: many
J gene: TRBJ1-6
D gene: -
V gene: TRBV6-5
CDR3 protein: CASSYSYEGGQSPLHF
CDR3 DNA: TGTGCCAGCAGTTACTCGTACGAGGGGGGACAATCACCCCTCCACTTT

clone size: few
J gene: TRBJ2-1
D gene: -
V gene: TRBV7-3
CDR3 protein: CASSLGPPAPNEQFF
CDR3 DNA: TGTGCCAGCAGCTTGGGACCCCCGGCCCCCAATGAGCAGTTCTTC

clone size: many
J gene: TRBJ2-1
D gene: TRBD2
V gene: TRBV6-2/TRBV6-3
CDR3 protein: CASSYSSPSGVYNEQFF
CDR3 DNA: TGTGCCAGCAGTTACTCGAGCCCTAGCGGGGTATACAATGAGCAGTTCTTC

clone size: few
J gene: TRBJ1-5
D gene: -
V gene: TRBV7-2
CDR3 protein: CASSLVPGRDGQPQHF
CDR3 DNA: TGTGCCAGCAGCTTAGTCCCAGGGAGAGACGGCCAGCCCCAGCATTTT

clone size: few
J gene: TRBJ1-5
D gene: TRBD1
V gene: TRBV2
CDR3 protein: CASSAGTGGFQPQHF
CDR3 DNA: TGTGCCAGCAGTGCCGGGACAGGGGGTTTTCAGCCCCAGCATTTT

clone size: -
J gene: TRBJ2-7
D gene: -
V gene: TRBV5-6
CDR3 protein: CASSLVSADYEQYF
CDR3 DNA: TGTGCCAGCAGCTTGGTTAGCGCGGACTACGAGCAGTACTTC

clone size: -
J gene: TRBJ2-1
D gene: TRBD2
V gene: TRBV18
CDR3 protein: CASLFSGSSDEQFF
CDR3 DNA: TGTGCCAGCTTATTTAGCGGGAGCAGTGATGAGCAGTTCTTC

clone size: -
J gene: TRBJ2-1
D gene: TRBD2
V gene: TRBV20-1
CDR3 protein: CSAEGLEAGVYEQFF
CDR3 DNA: TGCAGTGCGGAAGGACTGGAGGCGGGAGTGTATGAGCAGTTCTTC

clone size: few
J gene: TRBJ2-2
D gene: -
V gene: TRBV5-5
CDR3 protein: CASSWTVPGRTGELFF
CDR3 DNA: TGTGCCAGCAGCTGGACTGTCCCGGGGAGGACCGGGGAGCTGTTTTTT

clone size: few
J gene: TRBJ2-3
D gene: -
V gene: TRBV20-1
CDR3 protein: CSATPSSDTQYF
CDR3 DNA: TGCAGTGCTACCCCTTCTTCAGATACGCAGTATTTT

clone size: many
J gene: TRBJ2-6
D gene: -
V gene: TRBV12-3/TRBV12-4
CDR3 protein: CASSLRAAGANVLTF
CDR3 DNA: TGTGCCAGCAGTCTAAGAGCAGCTGGGGCCAACGTCCTGACTTTC

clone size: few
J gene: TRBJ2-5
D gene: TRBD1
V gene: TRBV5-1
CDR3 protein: CASSMGTEETQYF
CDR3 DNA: TGCGCCAGCAGCATGGGGACAGAAGAGACCCAGTACTTC

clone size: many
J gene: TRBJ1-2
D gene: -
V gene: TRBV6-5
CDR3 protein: CASSYSWDVVEGYTF
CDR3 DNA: TGTGCCAGCAGTTACTCTTGGGACGTAGTGGAAGGCTACACCTTC

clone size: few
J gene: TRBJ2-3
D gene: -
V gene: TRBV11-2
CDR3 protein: CASSQAGPDTQYF
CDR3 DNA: TGTGCCAGCAGCCAAGCAGGCCCAGATACGCAGTATTTT

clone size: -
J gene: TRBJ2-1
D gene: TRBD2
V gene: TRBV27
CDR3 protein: CASSFGTSGRNEQFF
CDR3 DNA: TGTGCCAGCAGTTTTGGGACTAGCGGAAGGAATGAGCAGTTCTTC

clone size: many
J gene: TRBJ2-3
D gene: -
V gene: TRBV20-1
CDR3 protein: CSAEQGGDTQYF
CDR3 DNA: TGCAGTGCTGAACAAGGGGGAGATACGCAGTATTTT

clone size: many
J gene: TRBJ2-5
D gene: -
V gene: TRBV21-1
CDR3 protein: CASSNLSGKETQYF
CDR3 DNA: TGTGCCAGCAGCAATTTGAGCGGGAAAGAGACCCAGTACTTC

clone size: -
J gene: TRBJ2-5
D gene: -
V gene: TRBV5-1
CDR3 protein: CASSLSRVQTQETQYF
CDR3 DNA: TGCGCCAGCAGCTTGTCCCGGGTACAAACACAAGAGACCCAGTACTTC

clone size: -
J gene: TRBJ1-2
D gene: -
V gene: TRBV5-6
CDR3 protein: CASSRTEGYGYTF
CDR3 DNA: TGTGCCAGCAGTCGGACAGAGGGGTATGGCTACACCTTC

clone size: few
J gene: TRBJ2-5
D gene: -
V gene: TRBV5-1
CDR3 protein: CASSPTAGGIETQYF
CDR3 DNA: TGCGCCAGCAGCCCTACGGCGGGCGGGATAGAGACCCAGTACTTC

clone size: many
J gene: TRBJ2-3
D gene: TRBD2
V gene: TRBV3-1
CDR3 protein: CASSRLAGYSDTQYF
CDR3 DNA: TGTGCCAGCAGCCGACTAGCGGGATATTCAGATACGCAGTATTTT

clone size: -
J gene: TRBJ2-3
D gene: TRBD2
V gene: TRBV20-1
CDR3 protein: CSARPALAGPRDTQYF
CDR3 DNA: TGCAGTGCTCGGCCCGCACTAGCGGGGCCGCGGGATACGCAGTATTTT

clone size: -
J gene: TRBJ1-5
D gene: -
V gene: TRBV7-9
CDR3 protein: CASSKGFGQPQHF
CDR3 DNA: TGTGCCAGCAGTAAAGGGTTCGGTCAGCCCCAGCATTTT

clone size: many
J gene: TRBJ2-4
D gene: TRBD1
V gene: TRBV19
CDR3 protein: CASSIGSSDRGADIQYF
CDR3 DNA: TGTGCCAGTAGTATCGGTTCGTCGGACAGGGGAGCGGACATTCAGTACTTC

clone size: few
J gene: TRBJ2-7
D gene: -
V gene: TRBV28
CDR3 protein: CASRMGNSYEQYF
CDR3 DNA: TGTGCCAGCAGAATGGGCAACTCCTACGAGCAGTACTTC

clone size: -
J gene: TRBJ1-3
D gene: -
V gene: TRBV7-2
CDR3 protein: CASSLGSIGAGNTIYF
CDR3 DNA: TGTGCCAGCAGCTTAGGGTCGATAGGGGCTGGAAACACCATATATTTT

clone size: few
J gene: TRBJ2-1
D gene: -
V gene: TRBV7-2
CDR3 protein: CASSSQEVFF
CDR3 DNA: TGTGCCAGCAGCTCCCAGGAAGTGTTCTTC

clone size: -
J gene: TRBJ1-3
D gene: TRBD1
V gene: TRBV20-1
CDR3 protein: CSAKGGQGVPSGNTIYF
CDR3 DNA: TGCAGTGCCAAAGGGGGACAGGGGGTCCCCTCTGGAAACACCATATATTTT

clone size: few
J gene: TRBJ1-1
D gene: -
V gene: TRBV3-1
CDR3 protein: CASTHRDLNTEAFF
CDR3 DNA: TGTGCCAGCACTCACAGGGACTTGAACACTGAAGCTTTCTTT

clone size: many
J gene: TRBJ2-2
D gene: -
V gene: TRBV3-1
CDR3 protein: CASSQAKLTGELFF
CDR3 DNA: TGTGCCAGCAGCCAAGCGAAGCTCACCGGGGAGCTGTTTTTT

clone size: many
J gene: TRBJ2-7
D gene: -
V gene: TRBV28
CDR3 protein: CASSPSTTPYEQYF
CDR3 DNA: TGTGCCAGCAGTCCCTCCACGACCCCCTACGAGCAGTACTTC

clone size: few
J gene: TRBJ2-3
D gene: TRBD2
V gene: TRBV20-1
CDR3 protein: CSRLAGEGGTDTQYF
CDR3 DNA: TGCAGTCGACTAGCGGGAGAGGGCGGCACAGATACGCAGTATTTT